This paragraph covers one T cell receptor (beta chain) sequence. What it binds is not known. The entry originates in a study of cytomegalovirus exposure and HLA in healthy donors. General study points: According to an earlier analysis, most TCR beta V segments yielded productive rearrangements about 90% or about 30% of the time. A highly shared variant cluster was judged a likely technical artifact.

All donors participated as healthy donors of bone marrow. Vbeta (60) and Jbeta (13) primers were used in the PCR. Produced via immunoSEQ multiplex PCR; TCRdb's table is partial and in-frame only. The sample records about 150,000 clones, 70% to 85% being singletons. Germline values: CDR1 KGHSH, CDR2 LQKENI. V gave up 2 bases and J gave up 3 bases; unmatched junction bases: 3. This CDR3 region has 15 residues. This receptor was taken from a man aged 18 to 29 in good health and CMV-seronegative. Specimen: PBMCs. This chain uses TRBV18 with TRBJ2-1, with 8 bases identical to TRBD1. The CDR3: CASSPVGQGYNEQFF. The CDR3, as DNA: TGTGCCAGCTCACCAGTTGGACAGGGCTACAATGAGCAGTTCTTC.